This is a list of T cell receptor beta chains from one sample in a study of shared clonotypes between healthy human individuals. Profiled with immunoSEQ multiplex PCR; TCRdb holds only in-frame clones, not every one. The sample carries 2,500,000 or so clones, around 90% recorded once. Sequencing input: naive CD4+ T cells from PBMCs. The receptors come from a man aged 18 to 30 in good health. Some clones in this sample may be carry-over from other donors' samples. Each CDR3 is given with its conserved first and last residue. Each record gives: J gene, D gene, V gene, clone size, CDR3 protein, CDR3 DNA. A D gene is named only where the DNA matches it firmly. Not all rows give a size; the values are once, few, many and, for expanded clones, a class.

>TRBJ2-4|NA|TRBV29-1|few
CSAKEGSDIQYF
TGCAGCGCCAAAGAGGGGTCGGACATTCAGTACTTC
>TRBJ2-2|NA|TRBV10-1|once
CASSELRSKAGELFF
TGCGCCAGCAGTGAGTTAAGGAGTAAAGCCGGGGAGCTGTTTTTT
>TRBJ2-3|NA|TRBV7-6|NA
CASSLGVPHSGDTQYF
TGTGCCAGCAGCTTAGGGGTCCCCCACTCGGGGGATACGCAGTATTTT
>TRBJ1-5|NA|TRBV7-8|NA
CASSSRLWVGNQPQHF
TGTGCCAGCAGCTCGCGCTTATGGGTGGGGAATCAGCCCCAGCATTTT
>TRBJ2-7|NA|TRBV7-2|NA
CASSLVGYEQYF
TGTGCCAGCAGCTTAGTCGGGTACGAGCAGTACTTC
>TRBJ2-5|TRBD1|TRBV6-1|NA
CASNRQGLETQYF
TGTGCCAGCAACAGACAGGGGTTAGAGACCCAGTACTTC
>TRBJ2-1|NA|TRBV27|NA
CASSSRGEQFF
TGTGCCAGCAGTTCGCGGGGCGAGCAGTTCTTC
>TRBJ2-3|NA|TRBV5-1|NA
CASSGGQSTDTQYF
TGCGCCAGCAGCGGGGGGCAGTCCACAGATACGCAGTATTTT
>TRBJ2-7|TRBD2|TRBV7-2|NA
CASSPRAGAPYEQYF
TGTGCCAGCAGCCCAAGGGCGGGAGCCCCCTACGAGCAGTACTTC
>TRBJ2-7|TRBD1|TRBV29-1|NA
CSVTGQVSYEQYF
TGCAGCGTTACCGGACAGGTCTCCTACGAGCAGTACTTC
>TRBJ1-1|NA|TRBV2|NA
CASSDWGGNTEAFF
TGTGCCAGCAGTGATTGGGGCGGGAACACTGAAGCTTTCTTT
>TRBJ2-2|NA|TRBV6-5|NA
CASSYALITGELFF
TGTGCCAGCAGTTACGCGCTAATAACCGGGGAGCTGTTTTTT
>TRBJ2-5|NA|TRBV2|NA
CASSERFRVETQYF
TGTGCCAGCAGTGAACGGTTCAGAGTTGAGACCCAGTACTTC
>TRBJ1-1|TRBD1|TRBV30|once
CAGHLGQGALLMNTEAFF
TGTGCCGGACACCTGGGACAGGGGGCCCTACTGATGAACACTGAAGCTTTCTTT
>TRBJ2-3|TRBD2|TRBV30|NA
CAWSARASGRVDTQYF
TGTGCCTGGAGTGCACGCGCTAGCGGGAGGGTGGATACGCAGTATTTT
>TRBJ2-6|NA|TRBV7-8|NA
CASSRRQAGSGANVLTF
TGTGCCAGCAGCCGACGTCAAGCTGGCTCTGGGGCCAACGTCCTGACTTTC
>TRBJ2-1|TRBD2|TRBV19|once
CASGLSGRALNEQFF
TGTGCCAGTGGTTTGAGCGGGAGGGCCCTCAATGAGCAGTTCTTC
>TRBJ1-2|TRBD1|TRBV29-1|NA
CSVADRANYGYTF
TGCAGCGTTGCTGACAGGGCTAACTATGGCTACACCTTC
>TRBJ2-1|TRBD2|TRBV11-3|NA
CASSLDSGRAYNEQFF
TGTGCCAGCAGCTTAGATAGCGGGAGGGCCTACAATGAGCAGTTCTTC
>TRBJ2-7|TRBD1|TRBV7-9|NA
CASRRTGGGPEQYF
TGTGCCAGCCGCAGGACAGGCGGAGGTCCTGAGCAGTACTTC
>TRBJ1-3|NA|TRBV5-1|NA
CASSLLPSGNTIYF
TGCGCCAGCAGCTTGCTCCCCTCTGGAAACACCATATATTTT
>TRBJ2-3|NA|TRBV9|NA
CASSGQFTDTQYF
TGTGCCAGCAGCGGACAGTTCACAGATACGCAGTATTTT
>TRBJ2-7|TRBD1|TRBV19|NA
CASSKPGQRTYEQYF
TGTGCCAGTAGTAAACCGGGACAGCGCACCTACGAGCAGTACTTC
>TRBJ2-7|TRBD2|TRBV14|NA
CASSQPRLAAPYEQYF
TGTGCCAGCAGCCAACCCAGACTAGCGGCGCCCTACGAGCAGTACTTC
>TRBJ2-1|NA|TRBV30|once
CAFADLEQFF
TGTGCCTTCGCGGATCTTGAGCAGTTCTTC
>TRBJ2-7|TRBD2|TRBV27|NA
CASSLFPPAGEGYEQYF
TGTGCCAGCAGTTTATTCCCGCCAGCGGGAGAAGGATACGAGCAGTACTTC
>TRBJ1-2|NA|TRBV7-2|once
CASSSLGPQANYGYTF
TGTGCCAGCAGCTCATTAGGTCCCCAGGCTAATTATGGCTACACCTTC
>TRBJ1-3|NA|TRBV5-4|once
CASSQDSSGNTIYF
TGTGCCAGCAGCCAGGACAGTTCTGGAAACACCATATATTTT
>TRBJ1-1|NA|TRBV6-5|NA
CASKMNTEAFF
TGTGCCAGCAAGATGAACACTGAAGCTTTCTTT
>TRBJ2-1|NA|TRBV7-9|once
CASPGENWNEQFF
TGTGCCAGTCCAGGGGAGAATTGGAATGAGCAGTTCTTC
>TRBJ1-5|TRBD1|TRBV15|NA
CATSSTGTGGNQPQHF
TGTGCCACCAGCAGTACCGGGACAGGGGGCAATCAGCCCCAGCATTTT
>TRBJ2-2|TRBD1|TRBV19|NA
CASSIVGQGGGELFF
TGTGCCAGTAGTATTGTGGGACAGGGCGGCGGGGAGCTGTTTTTT
>TRBJ2-3|NA|TRBV18|NA
CASSLSVGDTQYF
TGTGCCAGCTCACTATCGGTTGGAGATACGCAGTATTTT
>TRBJ1-1|NA|TRBV7-6|NA
CASSSLPATEAFF
TGTGCCAGCAGCTCCCTTCCGGCCACTGAAGCTTTCTTT
>TRBJ2-3|NA|TRBV19|once
CASRRDEAKTDTQYF
TGTGCCAGTAGAAGGGACGAGGCCAAGACAGATACGCAGTATTTT
>TRBJ2-2|NA|TRBV9|NA
CASSPPPRGDTGELFF
TGTGCCAGCAGCCCACCGCCGAGAGGAGACACCGGGGAGCTGTTTTTT
>TRBJ1-5|NA|TRBV7-2|NA
CASRLMGNQPQHF
TGTGCCAGCAGGTTAATGGGGAATCAGCCCCAGCATTTT
>TRBJ2-2|TRBD1|TRBV5-4|NA
CASSGGLTGAGELFF
TGTGCCAGCAGCGGGGGCCTGACAGGGGCCGGGGAGCTGTTTTTT
>TRBJ2-1|TRBD2|TRBV9|once
CASSVSSGSNYEQFF
TGTGCCAGCAGCGTGTCAAGCGGGAGTAATTATGAGCAGTTCTTC
>TRBJ2-6|NA|TRBV14|NA
CASSQVVYSGANVLTF
TGTGCCAGCAGCCAAGTTGTCTACTCTGGGGCCAACGTCCTGACTTTC
>TRBJ2-1|TRBD2|TRBV5-1|NA
CASSLGVSGISRDNEQFF
TGCGCCAGCAGCTTGGGGGTCAGCGGGATAAGCCGCGACAATGAGCAGTTCTTC